Described below is a single T cell receptor beta chain sequence and its context. Its antigen is currently not known. Base qualities are not recorded, but no much larger clone differs from it by a single base. The sample belongs to a study of Ad26.COV2.S vaccination and SARS-CoV-2 variants (dated by TCRdb to 2020 to 2023). Broadly, across the study: Vaccine-arm donors came from COV1001, a multicentre, randomized, double-blind, placebo-controlled phase I-IIa trial of Ad26.COV2.S in healthy adults. The TCR-sequenced set comprised approximately 32 samples: approximately 19 Ad26.COV2.S vaccine recipients, 5 placebo recipients and 8 SARS-CoV-2 convalescent individuals. Participants in the trial were split at random into five groups of five each, receiving low-dose or high-dose Ad26.COV2.S once or twice, or else placebo on both occasions. Ad26.COV2.S was administered intramuscularly at 5 x 10^10 or 1 x 10^11 viral particles, either as a single shot or as two shots given 56 days apart. The specificity and breadth of SARS-CoV-2-reactive T cell receptors after Ad26.COV2.S vaccination were assessed by TCRbeta repertoire sequencing. Investigators did not know the trial group allocation while performing experiments and assessing outcomes. What the research found in general, with its limitations: Compared with placebo recipients, Ad26.COV2.S recipients showed higher spike-specific TCR breadth (P = 0.0014). Non-spike TCR breadth was comparable between vaccine and placebo recipients, consistent with the vaccine containing only spike. According to the authors, total T cell responses may have been underestimated by the TCR breadth and depth analyses. After vaccination, spike-specific CD8+ and CD4+ T cell responses were reported to show substantial breadth. The study was not powered for comparison of responses between vaccine doses or regimens.

The label giving this sample's treatment or condition can be read as: over 15 received Ad26.COV2.S at low or high dose, single or two shots; about 5 received placebo; per-sample allocation not given. For vaccine and placebo recipients, repertoires were sequenced using samples collected on day 63 after the first injection. Cohort 1b enrolled around 23 adults aged 18-55 years at a single site in Boston, USA, between 29 July and 7 August 2020. Ad26.COV2.S consisted of a replication-incompetent adenovirus type 26 vector by which a prefusion-stabilized SARS-CoV-2 spike protein from the original Wuhan strain was expressed. TCRbeta CDR3 regions were sequenced with the immunoSEQ Assay. After extraction, genomic DNA underwent amplification by bias-controlled multiplex PCR, followed by high-throughput sequencing. Per the authors' processing: To quantify the absolute abundance of each unique TCRbeta CDR3 region, sequences were collapsed and filtered. T cell fraction was estimated by normalization of TCRbeta template counts to usable DNA, with usable DNA being measured through amplification of reference genes present in all nucleated cells. Repertoire TCRs were annotated as SARS-CoV-2-specific by exact matching of V gene, CDR3 amino acid sequence and J gene to a known reactive TCR set. The reference SARS-CoV-2 TCR set came from MIRA and was filtered for enrichment in COVID-19-positive ImmuneCODE repertoires, removing public or cross-reactive TCRs. Drawing on the MIRA antigens, annotated TCRs were analysed further at the level of specific ORF or position within ORF. Breadth was defined as annotated unique rearrangements over total unique productive rearrangements; depth was the summed frequency of those rearrangements. Two-sided Wilcoxon rank-sum tests were used to compare TCR breadth between groups. The table comes from immuneACCESS by way of TCRdb, which keeps in-frame sequences with V and J called. Part of the clones is missing from these tables; in studies checked, under half for an unresolved V gene and the rest for unknown reasons. V, J and clone size are those of that table, while D and trimming were read from the DNA. The sample table shows 380,000 or so clones, and 65% to 90% are seen once. Over 8.5% of the sample rests with the top ten.

The source is a person between 18 and 65 years old who received the Ad26.COV2.S COVID-19 vaccine or a placebo. Here the sequenced sample was peripheral blood, taken in a trial of Ad26.COV2.S vaccine versus placebo.

This receptor has the CDR3 CASSGRRLAGIYEQYF. The sequenced DNA is TGTGCCAGCAGCGGCCGCCGGCTAGCGGGGATCTACGAGCAGTACTTC. The V gene is TRBV3-1 (or the pseudogene TRBV3-2) and the J gene is TRBJ2-7, with TRBD2 matching 9 junction bases. Trimming takes 5 bases off V and 3 bases off J; junction bases not matched to a gene: 11. The CDR3 has 16 amino acids, counting the end cysteine and phenylalanine. The sequence is cut down to CDR3 DNA, 48 bases in frame from base 1. The germline V gene (reference sequence) supplies CDR1 LGHDT and CDR2 YNNKEL.